This passage covers 8 T cell receptor beta chains from one sample sequenced in a study of neurological immune-mediated disorders. One entry per CDR3 protein, called by TCRdb with MiXCR from the 5' RACE reads. Of 50,000 to 70,000 distinct CDR3 sequences listed, roughly 12% are singletons. The sample taken for sequencing was PBMCs. The receptors originated from a woman aged 55-69 years with HTLV-1-associated myelopathy (HAM/TSP).

There are a few counts of this clonotype. The CDR3 here is CAWSSGRLNSYNEQFF. The CDR3 nucleotides are TGTGCCTGGAGTAGCGGGAGGCTAAACTCCTACAATGAGCAGTTCTTC. This chain links TRBV30 with TRBJ2-1, with 9 bases that match TRBD2. The CDR3 runs 16 residues. Germline lookup yields CDR1 GTSNPN and CDR2 SVGIG (reference sequence). Losses at the gene ends were 2 bases for V and 0 bases for J; bases not matched to a gene: 5.

This clonotype came up a few times. This chain uses TRBV5-1 with TRBJ2-3, with no clear D. The CDR3 runs 17 residues. CDR1 and CDR2 (germline): SGHRS, YFSETQ. Trimming took off 0 bases at V and 0 bases at J, with 14 bases between the two ends. The CDR3 loop is CASSLDPVGYSTDTQYF. CDR3 nucleotide sequence: TGCGCCAGCAGCTTGGACCCCGTCGGGTATAGCACAGATACGCAGTATTTT.

The table lists this clonotype with many counts. The chain is built from TRBV24-1 and TRBJ2-1; 8 positions agree with TRBD2. The germline gives CDR1 KGHDR, CDR2 SFDVKD. The J segment lost 14 bases and the V segment lost 3 bases, leaving 5 bases of the junction unmatched. The CDR3 spans 12 residues. The CDR3 reads CATSDEAGVEFF. The CDR3 bases are TGTGCCACCAGTGATGAAGCGGGAGTGGAGTTCTTC.

This chain connects TRBV5-1 to TRBJ1-6; 8 bases line up with TRBD1. CDR1 is SGHRS and CDR2 is YFSETQ in the germline V gene. This CDR3 comprises 14 residues. The V gene end was trimmed by 4 bases and the J gene end by 17 bases; junction bases not matched to a gene: 14. CDR3 sequence: CASSQRTGNSHFHF. The CDR3 DNA follows: TGCGCCAGCAGCCAAAGGACAGGGAATTCACACTTCCACTTT. Using reference TRBV5-1 and TRBJ1-6 for the parts outside the CDR3, the full variable domain is KAGVTQTPRYLIKTRGQQVTLSCSPISGHRSVSWYQQTPGQGLQFLFEYFSETQRNKGNFPGRFSGRQFSNSRSEMNVSTLELGDSALYLCASSQRTGNSHFHFGNGTRLTVT.

This clonotype was picked up many times. V usage is TRBV29-1 and J usage is TRBJ1-1; D gene unclear. Germline V gives CDR1 SQVTM, CDR2 ANQGSEA. The length of the CDR3 is 11 residues. Trimming took 1 base from V and 10 from J, leaving 10 bases between them. Here the CDR3 DNA reads TGCAGCGTTGAAGTGGGTGGTATAGCTTTCTTT. It encodes CSVEVGGIAFF.

This clonotype was picked up one time. The V gene is TRBV24-1, the J gene TRBJ1-2; 7 bases map to TRBD1. CDR1 KGHDR and CDR2 SFDVKD come from the germline V gene. V gave up 4 bases and J gave up 4 bases; unmatched junction bases: 5. The CDR3 has 14 amino acids. This CDR3 is CATSDTGTAYGYTF. The CDR3 nucleotides are TGTGCCACCAGTGACACCGGGACAGCCTATGGCTACACCTTC.

This clonotype appeared many times. The chain combines TRBV6-9 with TRBJ2-5, with 11 bases identical to TRBD2. Germline CDR1 reads MNHGY; CDR2 reads SVAAGI. The CDR3 totals 18 residues. V trimming: 7 bases; J trimming: 5 bases; junction bases outside the gene matches: 18. DNA for the CDR3: TGTGCCAGCACTAGCAACATGACTAGCGGGACCGTTGAGGAGACCCAGTACTTC. It yields the protein CASTSNMTSGTVEETQYF.

This clonotype was observed at least ten times. This chain connects TRBV7-9 to TRBJ1-4, with D tentatively TRBD1 (6 bases). CDR3 length: 15 amino acids. V gave up 1 base and J gave up 7 bases, with 13 bases separating them. Germline V gene lookup returns CDR1 SEHNR and CDR2 FQNEAQ (reference sequence). DNA for the CDR3: TGTGCCAGCAGCTTAGGGGACACACGAGTTGAAAAACTGTTTTTT. Amino acids: CASSLGDTRVEKLFF.